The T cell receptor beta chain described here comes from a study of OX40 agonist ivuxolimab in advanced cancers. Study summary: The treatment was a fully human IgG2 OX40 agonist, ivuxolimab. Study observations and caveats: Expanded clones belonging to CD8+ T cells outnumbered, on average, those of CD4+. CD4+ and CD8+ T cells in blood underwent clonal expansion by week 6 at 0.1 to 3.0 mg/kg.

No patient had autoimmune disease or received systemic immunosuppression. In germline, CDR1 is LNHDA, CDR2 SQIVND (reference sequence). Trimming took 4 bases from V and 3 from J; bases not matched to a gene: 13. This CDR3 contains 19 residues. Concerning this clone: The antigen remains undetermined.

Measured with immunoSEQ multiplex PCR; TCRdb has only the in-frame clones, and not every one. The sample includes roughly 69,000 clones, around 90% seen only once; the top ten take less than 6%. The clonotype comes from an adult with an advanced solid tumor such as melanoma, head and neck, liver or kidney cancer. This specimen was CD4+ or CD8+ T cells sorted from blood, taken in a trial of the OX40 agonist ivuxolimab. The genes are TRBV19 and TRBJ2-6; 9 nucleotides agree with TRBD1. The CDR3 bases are TGTGCCAGTAGTACTCGAGGACAGGGGATGAGTGGTGGGGCCAACGTCCTGACTTTC. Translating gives CASSTRGQGMSGGANVLTF. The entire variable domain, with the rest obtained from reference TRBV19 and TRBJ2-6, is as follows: DGGITQSPKYLFRKEGQNVTLSCEQNLNHDAMYWYRQDPGQGLRLIYYSQIVNDFQKGDIAEGYSVSREKKESFPLTVTSAQKNPTAFYLCASSTRGQGMSGGANVLTFGAGSRLTVL.